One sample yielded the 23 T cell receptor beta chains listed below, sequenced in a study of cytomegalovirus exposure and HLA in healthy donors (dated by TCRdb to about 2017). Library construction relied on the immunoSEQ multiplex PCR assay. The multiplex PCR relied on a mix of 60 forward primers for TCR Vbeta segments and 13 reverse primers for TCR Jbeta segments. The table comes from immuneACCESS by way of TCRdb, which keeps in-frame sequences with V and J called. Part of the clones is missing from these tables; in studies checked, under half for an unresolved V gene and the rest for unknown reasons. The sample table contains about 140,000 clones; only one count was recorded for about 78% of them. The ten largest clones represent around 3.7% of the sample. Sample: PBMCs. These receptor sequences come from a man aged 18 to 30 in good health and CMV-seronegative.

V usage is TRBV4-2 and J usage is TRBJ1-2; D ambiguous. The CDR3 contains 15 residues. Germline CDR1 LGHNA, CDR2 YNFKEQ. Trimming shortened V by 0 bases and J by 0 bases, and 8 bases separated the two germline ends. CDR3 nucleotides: TGTGCCAGCAGCCAAGATCCTCAGTCTAACTATGGCTACACCTTC. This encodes CASSQDPQSNYGYTF.

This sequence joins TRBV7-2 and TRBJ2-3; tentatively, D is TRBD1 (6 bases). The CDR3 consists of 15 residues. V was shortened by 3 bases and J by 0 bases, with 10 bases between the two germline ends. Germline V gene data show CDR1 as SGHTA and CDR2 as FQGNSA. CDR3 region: CASSLDSTSTDTQYF. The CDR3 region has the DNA TGTGCCAGCAGCTTGGACAGCACTAGCACAGATACGCAGTATTTT.

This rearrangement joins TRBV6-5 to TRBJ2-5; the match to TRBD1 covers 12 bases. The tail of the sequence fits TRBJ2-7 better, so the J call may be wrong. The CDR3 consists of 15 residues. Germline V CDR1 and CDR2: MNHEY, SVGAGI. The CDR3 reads CASSYRDRGRYEQYF. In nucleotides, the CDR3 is TGTGCCAGCAGTTACCGGGACAGGGGGCGCTACGAGCAGTACTTC.

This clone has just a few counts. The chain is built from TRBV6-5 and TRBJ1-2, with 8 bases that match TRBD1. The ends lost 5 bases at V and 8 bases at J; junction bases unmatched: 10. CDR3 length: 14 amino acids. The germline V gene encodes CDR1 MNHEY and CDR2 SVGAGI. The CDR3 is CASSTPQGGDGYTF. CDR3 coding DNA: TGTGCCAGCAGTACACCACAGGGGGGAGACGGCTACACCTTC.

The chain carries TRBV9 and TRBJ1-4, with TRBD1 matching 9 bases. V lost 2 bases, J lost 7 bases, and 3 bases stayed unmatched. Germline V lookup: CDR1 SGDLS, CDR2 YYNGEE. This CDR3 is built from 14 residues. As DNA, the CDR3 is TGTGCCAGCAGCGTTACAGGGGGCGGTGAAAAACTGTTTTTT. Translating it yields CASSVTGGGEKLFF.

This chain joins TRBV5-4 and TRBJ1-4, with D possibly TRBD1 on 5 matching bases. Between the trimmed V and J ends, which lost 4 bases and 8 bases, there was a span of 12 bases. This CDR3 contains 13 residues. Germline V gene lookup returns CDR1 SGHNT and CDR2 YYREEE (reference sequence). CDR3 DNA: TGTGCCAGCAGCCTCGGACACCGCGAAAAACTGTTTTTT. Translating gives CASSLGHREKLFF.

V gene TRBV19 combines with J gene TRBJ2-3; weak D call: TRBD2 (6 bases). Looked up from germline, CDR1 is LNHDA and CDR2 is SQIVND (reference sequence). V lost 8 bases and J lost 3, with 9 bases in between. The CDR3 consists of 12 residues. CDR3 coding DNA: TGTGCCAGTTCCCTAGCGACAGATACGCAGTATTTT. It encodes CASSLATDTQYF.

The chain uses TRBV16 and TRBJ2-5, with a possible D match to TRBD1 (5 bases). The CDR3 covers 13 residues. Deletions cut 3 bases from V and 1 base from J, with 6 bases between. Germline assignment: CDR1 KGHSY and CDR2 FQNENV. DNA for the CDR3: TGTGCCAGCAGCCAGGACACCCAAGAGACCCAGTACTTC. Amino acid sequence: CASSQDTQETQYF.

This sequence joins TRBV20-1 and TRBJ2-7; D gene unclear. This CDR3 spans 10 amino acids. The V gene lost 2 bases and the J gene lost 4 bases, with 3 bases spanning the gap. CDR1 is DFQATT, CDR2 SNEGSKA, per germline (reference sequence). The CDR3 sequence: CSARSYEQYF. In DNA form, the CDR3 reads TGCAGTGCTAGATCATACGAGCAGTACTTC.

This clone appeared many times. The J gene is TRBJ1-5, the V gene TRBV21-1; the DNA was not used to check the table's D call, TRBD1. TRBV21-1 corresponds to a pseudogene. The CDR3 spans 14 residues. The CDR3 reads CASSKGQVRPPQHF. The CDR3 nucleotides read TGTGCCAGCAGCAAAGGACAGGTCAGGCCGCCCCAGCATTTT.

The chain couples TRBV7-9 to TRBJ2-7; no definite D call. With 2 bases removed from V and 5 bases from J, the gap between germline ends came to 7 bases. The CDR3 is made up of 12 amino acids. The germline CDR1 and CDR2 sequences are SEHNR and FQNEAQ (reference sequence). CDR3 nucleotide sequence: TGTGCCAGCAGCTTAATAGAGGACGAGCAGTACTTC. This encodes CASSLIEDEQYF. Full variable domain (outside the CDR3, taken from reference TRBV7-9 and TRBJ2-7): DTGVSQNPRHKITKRGQNVTFRCDPISEHNRLYWYRQTLGQGPEFLTYFQNEAQLEKSRLLSDRFSAERPKGSFSTLEIQRTEQGDSAMYLCASSLIEDEQYFGPGTRLTVT.

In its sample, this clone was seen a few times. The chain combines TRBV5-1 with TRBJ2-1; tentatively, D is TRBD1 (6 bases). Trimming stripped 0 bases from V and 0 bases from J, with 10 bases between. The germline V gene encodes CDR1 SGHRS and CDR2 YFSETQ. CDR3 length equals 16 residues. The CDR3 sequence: CASSLEAGASYNEQFF. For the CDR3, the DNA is TGCGCCAGCAGCTTGGAGGCAGGGGCCTCCTACAATGAGCAGTTCTTC.

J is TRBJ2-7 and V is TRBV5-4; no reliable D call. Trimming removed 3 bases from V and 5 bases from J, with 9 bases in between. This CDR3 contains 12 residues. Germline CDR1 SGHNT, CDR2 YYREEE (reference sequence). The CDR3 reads CASSSLEHEQYF. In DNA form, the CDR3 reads TGTGCCAGCAGCTCCTTGGAGCACGAGCAGTACTTC.

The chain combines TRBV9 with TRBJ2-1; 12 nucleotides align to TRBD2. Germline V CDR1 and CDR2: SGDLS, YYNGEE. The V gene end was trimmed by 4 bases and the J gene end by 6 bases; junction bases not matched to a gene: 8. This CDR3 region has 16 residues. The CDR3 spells CASSTGRTSGINEQFF. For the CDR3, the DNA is TGTGCCAGCAGCACGGGACGGACTAGCGGGATCAATGAGCAGTTCTTC.

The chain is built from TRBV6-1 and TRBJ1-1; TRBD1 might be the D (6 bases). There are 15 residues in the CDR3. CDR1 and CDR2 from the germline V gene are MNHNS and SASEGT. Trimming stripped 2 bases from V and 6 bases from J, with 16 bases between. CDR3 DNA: TGTGCCAGCAGTGAACAGGGGCCGGGGAGGGCTGAAGCTTTCTTT. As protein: CASSEQGPGRAEAFF.

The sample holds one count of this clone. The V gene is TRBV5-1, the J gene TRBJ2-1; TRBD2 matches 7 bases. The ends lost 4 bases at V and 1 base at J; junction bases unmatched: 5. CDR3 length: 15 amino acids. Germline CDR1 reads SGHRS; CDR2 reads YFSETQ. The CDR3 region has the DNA TGCGCCAGCAGCCCGAGGGGACTATCCTACAATGAGCAGTTCTTC. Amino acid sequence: CASSPRGLSYNEQFF.

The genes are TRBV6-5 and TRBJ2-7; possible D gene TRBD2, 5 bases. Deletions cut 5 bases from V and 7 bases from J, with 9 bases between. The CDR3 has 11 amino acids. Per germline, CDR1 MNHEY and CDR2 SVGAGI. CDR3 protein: CASSGGWEQYF. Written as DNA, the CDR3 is TGTGCCAGCAGTGGAGGTTGGGAGCAGTACTTC.

The CDR3 here is CASSIRFGGAGATDTQYF. CDR3 bases: TGCGCCAGCAGCATACGGTTCGGGGGGGCTGGCGCCACAGATACGCAGTATTTT. J is TRBJ2-3 and V is TRBV5-1; 8 nucleotides line up with TRBD2. Trimming removed 4 bases from V and 2 bases from J; junction bases left unmatched: 15. The CDR3 totals 18 residues. Germline assignment: CDR1 SGHRS and CDR2 YFSETQ.

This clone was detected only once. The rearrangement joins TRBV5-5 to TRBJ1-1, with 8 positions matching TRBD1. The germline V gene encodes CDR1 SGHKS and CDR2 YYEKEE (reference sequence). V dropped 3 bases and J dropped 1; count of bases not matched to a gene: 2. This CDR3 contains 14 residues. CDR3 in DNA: TGTGCCAGCAGCTCTGGGACAGGGAACACTGAAGCTTTCTTT. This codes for CASSSGTGNTEAFF.

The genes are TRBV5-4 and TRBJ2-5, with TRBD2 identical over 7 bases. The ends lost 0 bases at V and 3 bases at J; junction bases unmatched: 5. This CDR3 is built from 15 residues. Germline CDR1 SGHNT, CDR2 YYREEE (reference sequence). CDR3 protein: CASSLGAGVEETQYF. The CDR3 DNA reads TGTGCCAGCAGCTTGGGGGCGGGGGTAGAAGAGACCCAGTACTTC.

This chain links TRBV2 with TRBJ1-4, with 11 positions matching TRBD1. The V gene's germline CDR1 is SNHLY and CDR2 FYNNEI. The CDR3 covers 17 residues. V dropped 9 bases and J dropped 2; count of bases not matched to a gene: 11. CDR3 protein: CARKHRDRGVTNEKLFF. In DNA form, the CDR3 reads TGTGCCAGGAAACACCGGGACAGGGGGGTCACTAATGAAAAACTGTTTTTT.

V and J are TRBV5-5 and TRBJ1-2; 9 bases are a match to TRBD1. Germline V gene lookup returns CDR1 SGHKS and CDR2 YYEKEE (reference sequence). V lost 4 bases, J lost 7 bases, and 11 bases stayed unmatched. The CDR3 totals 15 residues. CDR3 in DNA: TGTGCCAGCAGCACGGGGACAGGGAACTATGTTGGCTACACCTTC. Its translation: CASSTGTGNYVGYTF.

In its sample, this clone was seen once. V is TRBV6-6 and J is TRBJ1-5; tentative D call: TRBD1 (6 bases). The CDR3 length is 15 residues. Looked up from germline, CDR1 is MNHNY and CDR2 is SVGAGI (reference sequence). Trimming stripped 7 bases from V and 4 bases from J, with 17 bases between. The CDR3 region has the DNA TGTGCCAGCAATACGGGGGGGCGCGGGAATCAGCCCCAGCATTTT. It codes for CASNTGGRGNQPQHF.